What follows are 15 T cell receptor beta chains derived from one specimen sequenced in a study of beta chain features in type 1 diabetes. Study-level points and caveats: Researchers report that Type 1 diabetes patients had moderately but significantly shorter TCRB CDR3s across all four CD4+ subsets.

Expressed TCRB transcripts were sequenced, since all the RNA that had been isolated was reverse transcribed. Measured with immunoSEQ multiplex PCR; TCRdb has only the in-frame clones, and not every one. The data show under 300,000 clones, 20% seen once. Antigens of these TCRs are unknown. Sequenced: naive CD4+ T cells from blood. The origin of the receptors is a woman aged 40 to 50 with type 1 diabetes.

A few counts support this clone. The chain has TRBV7-3 and TRBJ2-5, with a tentative D call TRBD2 (6 bases). The CDR3 length is 13 residues. V was cut by 3 bases and J by 4 bases, with 9 bases left in between. The V gene's germline CDR1 is SGHTA and CDR2 FQGTGA. The CDR3 nucleotides read TGTGCCAGCAGCTTGAACGGGGGAGAGACCCAGTACTTC. This encodes CASSLNGGETQYF. Variable domain in full (rest from reference TRBV7-3 and TRBJ2-5): GAGVSQTPSNKVTEKGKYVELRCDPISGHTALYWYRQSLGQGPEFLIYFQGTGAADDSGLPNDRFFAVRPEGSVSTLKIQRTERGDSAVYLCASSLNGGETQYFGPGTRLLVL.

The table lists this clone with a few counts. The CDR3 loop is CASSGSPQGSPLHF. The CDR3 region has the DNA TGTGCCAGCAGCGGATCCCCCCAGGGATCACCCCTCCACTTT. This rearrangement joins TRBV9 to TRBJ1-6; possible D gene TRBD1, 5 bases. The V and J ends lost 3 bases and 10 bases respectively, with 14 bases between them. This CDR3 has 14 amino acids. Germline V lookup: CDR1 SGDLS, CDR2 YYNGEE.

This clone was observed a few times. This chain joins TRBV7-9 and TRBJ1-2, with 7 bases identical to TRBD1. V trimming: 5 bases; J trimming: 10 bases; junction bases outside the gene matches: 13. The CDR3 sequence is 14 residues long. Germline assignment: CDR1 SEHNR and CDR2 FQNEAQ (reference sequence). The CDR3 reads CASSPPGQSTIYTF. In DNA, the CDR3 is TGTGCCAGCAGCCCACCGGGACAGAGCACTATCTACACCTTC.

The chain employs TRBV4-2 and TRBJ2-7, with 7 bases identical to TRBD1. Germline values: CDR1 LGHNA, CDR2 YNFKEQ. V gave up 2 bases and J gave up 0 bases; unmatched junction bases: 10. The CDR3 has 17 amino acids. CDR3 bases: TGTGCCAGCAGCCAACTCGTGTTGACAGGGAGCTCCTACGAGCAGTACTTC. It yields the protein CASSQLVLTGSSYEQYF.

The V and J genes are TRBV2 and TRBJ1-5; weak D call: TRBD1 (5 bases). Trimming stripped 9 bases from V and 3 bases from J, with 9 bases between. Looked up from germline, CDR1 is SNHLY and CDR2 is FYNNEI. The CDR3 has 12 residues. This CDR3 reads CASTGPNQPQHF. Written as DNA, the CDR3 is TGTGCCAGTACAGGTCCCAATCAGCCCCAGCATTTT.

This clone has a handful of counts. Other DNA sequences of this sample code for an identical CDR3. This chain links TRBV5-1 with TRBJ2-2; D is possibly TRBD1 (6 bases). From germline, CDR1 is SGHRS and CDR2 YFSETQ. V gave up 4 bases and J gave up 0 bases, with 10 bases separating them. The CDR3 is 15 amino acids. The CDR3 DNA reads TGCGCCAGCAGCCTCGGGACACCGAACACCGGGGAGCTGTTTTTT. Encoded protein: CASSLGTPNTGELFF.

The V call is TRBV14, the J call TRBJ2-1; D ambiguous. V was clipped by 1 base and J by 6 bases, with 16 bases between them. CDR3 length equals 16 residues. Germline-derived CDR1 and CDR2 are SGHDN and FVKESK. The DNA for the CDR3 is TGTGCCAGCAGCCAAGTGATAACCCCTGCCGGCAATGAGCAGTTCTTC. It encodes CASSQVITPAGNEQFF.

The table lists this clone with a few counts. The CDR3 sequence: CASSVASGTYNEQFF. In DNA, the CDR3 is TGTGCCAGCAGCGTAGCTAGCGGGACCTACAATGAGCAGTTCTTC. V usage is TRBV2 and J usage is TRBJ2-1, with 9 bases aligning to TRBD2. CDR1 is SNHLY and CDR2 is FYNNEI in the germline V gene. Trimming took 6 bases from V and 2 from J; bases not matched to a gene: 5. The CDR3 is 15 residues long.

The J gene is TRBJ1-5, the V gene TRBV4-3, with D possibly matching TRBD1 (6 bases). In germline, CDR1 is LGHNA, CDR2 YSLEER. The CDR3 sequence is 15 residues long. V was trimmed by 0 bases and J by 10 bases, leaving 16 bases between them. The CDR3 coding sequence is TGCGCCAGCAGCCAAGATCAGGGGCTCTCCGAACCCCAGCATTTT. It codes for CASSQDQGLSEPQHF.

This clone has a handful of counts. The chain combines TRBV5-1 with TRBJ2-7; possible D gene TRBD1, 5 bases. Germline V lookup: CDR1 SGHRS, CDR2 YFSETQ. The ends were cut back, 4 bases at V and 2 bases at J, with 19 bases in the middle. This CDR3 has 16 amino acids. CDR3 residues: CASSPTGQRYPYEQYF. The CDR3 DNA follows: TGCGCCAGCAGCCCTACAGGTCAACGCTATCCCTACGAGCAGTACTTC.

The chain is built from TRBV6-5 and TRBJ2-1; D is undetermined. This CDR3 contains 13 residues. Trimming cost V 5 bases and J 4 bases, with 9 bases left between them. The germline V gene encodes CDR1 MNHEY and CDR2 SVGAGI. The DNA for the CDR3 is TGTGCCAGCAGTACGGCGGAATACAATGAGCAGTTCTTC. It encodes CASSTAEYNEQFF.

This clone was seen a handful of times. The CDR3 protein is CASSTGTGRDGYTF. In DNA form, the CDR3 reads TGTGCCAGCAGCACCGGGACAGGGCGTGATGGCTACACCTTC. The chain employs TRBV5-6 and TRBJ1-2; 9 bases agree with TRBD1. CDR3 length: 14 amino acids. V was clipped by 4 bases and J by 6 bases; unmatched bases: 7. The germline CDR1 and CDR2 sequences are SGHDT and YYEEEE.

The rearrangement links TRBV5-4 to TRBJ1-1; unclear D gene. Trimming left V 1 base short and J 0 bases short, with 10 bases between. This CDR3 contains 15 residues. Germline V gene sequence: CDR1 SGHNT, CDR2 YYREEE (reference sequence). The CDR3 DNA reads TGTGCCAGCAGCTTGTTTAACAGCATGAACACTGAAGCTTTCTTT. It codes for CASSLFNSMNTEAFF.

This chain joins TRBV5-1 and TRBJ1-2, with TRBD1 as a possible D gene (5 bases). V lost 0 bases, J lost 6 bases, and 12 bases lay in between. CDR1 and CDR2 from the germline V gene are SGHRS and YFSETQ. The CDR3 contains 14 residues. The CDR3 loop reads CASSLDRPENGYTF. The CDR3 nucleotides read TGCGCCAGCAGCTTGGACAGGCCCGAAAATGGCTACACCTTC. Variable domain in full (rest from reference TRBV5-1 and TRBJ1-2): KAGVTQTPRYLIKTRGQQVTLSCSPISGHRSVSWYQQTPGQGLQFLFEYFSETQRNKGNFPGRFSGRQFSNSRSEMNVSTLELGDSALYLCASSLDRPENGYTFGSGTRLTVV.

With regard to this clone: This CDR3 is also generated by other DNA sequences in the sample. This chain uses TRBV15 with TRBJ2-5; D perhaps matches TRBD1 (5 bases). Germline lookup yields CDR1 LNHNV and CDR2 YYDKDF (reference sequence). V dropped 0 bases and J dropped 4 bases, with 6 bases sitting between them. The CDR3 contains 13 residues. CDR3 sequence reads: CATSREGVETQYF. CDR3 DNA sequence: TGTGCCACCAGCAGAGAAGGGGTAGAGACCCAGTACTTC.